This T cell receptor beta chain is from a study of blood T cell repertoires in COVID-19. Study in general: Whether acute or convalescent, the COVID-19 samples came from the United States, Italy and Spain.

Cohorts were determined from participant-reported clinical history. Donors in Cohort 3 who had recovered were those with two negative PCRs, healthcare professional clearance, or resolution of their symptoms. Deletions cut 1 base from V and 3 bases from J, with 12 bases between. The CDR3 sequence is 15 residues long. From germline, CDR1 is LNHDA and CDR2 SQIVND (reference sequence). Assay used: immunoSEQ multiplex PCR; TCRdb lists only in-frame clones, some missing. This sample has approximately 200,000 clones; under 90% occur once, and the top ten carry less than 2%. The specimen sequenced was PBMCs or T cells enriched from blood (not recorded which). The sequence was collected from a man in his sixties who had recovered from COVID-19. The chain links TRBV19 to TRBJ1-1, with a weak D call TRBD1 (6 bases). The CDR3 DNA is TGTGCCAGTAGTATAGCGGGGGGCTGGCACACTGAAGCTTTCTTT. Its translation is CASSIAGGWHTEAFF.